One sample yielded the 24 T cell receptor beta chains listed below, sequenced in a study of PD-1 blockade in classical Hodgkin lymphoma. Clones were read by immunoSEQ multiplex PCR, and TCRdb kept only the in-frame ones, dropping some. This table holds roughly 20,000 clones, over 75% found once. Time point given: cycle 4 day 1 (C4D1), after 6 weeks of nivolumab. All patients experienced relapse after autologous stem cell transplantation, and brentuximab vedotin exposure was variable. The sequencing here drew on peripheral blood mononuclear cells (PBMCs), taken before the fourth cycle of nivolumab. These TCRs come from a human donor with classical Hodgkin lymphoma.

In nucleotides, the CDR3 is TGTGCCAGCAGGGGGACCCACCTGTCTGAAGCTTTCTTT. Translated: CASRGTHLSEAFF. This chain links TRBV5-8 with TRBJ1-1, with D tentatively TRBD1 (5 bases). The V gene lost 5 bases and the J gene lost 6 bases, with 14 bases spanning the gap. CDR1 SGHTS and CDR2 YDEGEE come from the germline V gene. The CDR3 is 13 amino acids. Full variable domain (outside the CDR3, taken from reference TRBV5-8 and TRBJ1-1): EAGVTQSPTHLIKTRGQQATLRCSPISGHTSVYWYQQALGLGLQFLLWYDEGEERNRGNFPPRFSGRQFPNYSSELNVNALELEDSALYLCASRGTHLSEAFFGQGTRLTVV.

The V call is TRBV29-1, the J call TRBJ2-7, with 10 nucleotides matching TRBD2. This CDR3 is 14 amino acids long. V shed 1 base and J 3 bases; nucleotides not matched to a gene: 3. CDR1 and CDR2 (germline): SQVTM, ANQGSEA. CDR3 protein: CSVEGASGSYEQYF. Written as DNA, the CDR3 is TGCAGCGTTGAAGGGGCTAGCGGGAGCTACGAGCAGTACTTC.

The CDR3 bases are TGTGCCAGCAGTGCGACCGGGGGAACGGGAGATACGCAGTATTTT. It translates to CASSATGGTGDTQYF. The chain combines TRBV9 with TRBJ2-3, with a possible D match to TRBD2 (6 bases). This CDR3 is built from 15 residues. Per the germline V gene, CDR1 is SGDLS and CDR2 is YYNGEE. V was clipped by 5 bases and J by 5 bases, with 18 bases between them.

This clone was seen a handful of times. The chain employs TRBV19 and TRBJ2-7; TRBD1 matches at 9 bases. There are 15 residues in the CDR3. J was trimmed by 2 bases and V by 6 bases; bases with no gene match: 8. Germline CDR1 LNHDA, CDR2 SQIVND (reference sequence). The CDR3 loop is CASRLTGTGPYEQYF. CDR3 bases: TGTGCCAGTAGGCTCACCGGGACAGGGCCCTACGAGCAGTACTTC.

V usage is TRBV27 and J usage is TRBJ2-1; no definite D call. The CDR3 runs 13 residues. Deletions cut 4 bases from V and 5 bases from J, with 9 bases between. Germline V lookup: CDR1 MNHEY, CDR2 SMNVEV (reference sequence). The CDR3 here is CASSYDPNNEQFF. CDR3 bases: TGTGCCAGCAGTTACGACCCAAACAATGAGCAGTTCTTC.

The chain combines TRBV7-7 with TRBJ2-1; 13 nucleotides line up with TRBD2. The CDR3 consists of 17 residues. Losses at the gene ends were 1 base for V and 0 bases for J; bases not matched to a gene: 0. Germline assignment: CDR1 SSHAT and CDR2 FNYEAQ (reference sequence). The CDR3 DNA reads TGTGCCAGCAGCTTAGGGACTAGCGGGAGCTCCTACAATGAGCAGTTCTTC. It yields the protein CASSLGTSGSSYNEQFF.

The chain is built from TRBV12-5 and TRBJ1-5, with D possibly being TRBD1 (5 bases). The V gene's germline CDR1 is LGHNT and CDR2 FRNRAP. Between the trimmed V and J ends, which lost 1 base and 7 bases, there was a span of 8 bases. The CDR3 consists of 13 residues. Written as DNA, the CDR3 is TGTGCTAGTGGTTTGGAGGGGCGCCAGCCCCAGCATTTT. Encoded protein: CASGLEGRQPQHF.

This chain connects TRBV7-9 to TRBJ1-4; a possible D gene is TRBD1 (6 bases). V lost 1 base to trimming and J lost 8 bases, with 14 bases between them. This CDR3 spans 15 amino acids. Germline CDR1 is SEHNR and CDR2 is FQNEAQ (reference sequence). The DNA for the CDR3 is TGTGCCAGCAGCTTAGGGGCAGGGGCGCAGGAAAAACTGTTTTTT. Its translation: CASSLGAGAQEKLFF.

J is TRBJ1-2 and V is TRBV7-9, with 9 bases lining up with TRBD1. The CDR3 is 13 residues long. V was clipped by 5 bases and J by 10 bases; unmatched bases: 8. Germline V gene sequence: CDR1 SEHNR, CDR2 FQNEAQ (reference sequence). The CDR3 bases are TGTGCCAGCAGCCCTGGACAGGGGCTAGCCTACACCTTC. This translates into CASSPGQGLAYTF.

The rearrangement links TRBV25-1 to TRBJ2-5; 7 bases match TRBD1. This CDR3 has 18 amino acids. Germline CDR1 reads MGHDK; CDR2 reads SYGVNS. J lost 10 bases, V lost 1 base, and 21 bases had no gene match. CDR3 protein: CASSESWGSPAASGGQYF. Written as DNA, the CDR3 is TGTGCCAGCAGTGAATCGTGGGGGAGTCCAGCAGCTTCAGGGGGCCAGTACTTC.

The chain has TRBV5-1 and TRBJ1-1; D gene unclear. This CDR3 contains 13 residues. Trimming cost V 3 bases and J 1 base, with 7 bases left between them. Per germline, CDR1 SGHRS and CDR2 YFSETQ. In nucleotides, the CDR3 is TGCGCCAGCAGCTCCCGAGAGAACACTGAAGCTTTCTTT. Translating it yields CASSSRENTEAFF. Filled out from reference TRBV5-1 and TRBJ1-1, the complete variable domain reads KAGVTQTPRYLIKTRGQQVTLSCSPISGHRSVSWYQQTPGQGLQFLFEYFSETQRNKGNFPGRFSGRQFSNSRSEMNVSTLELGDSALYLCASSSRENTEAFFGQGTRLTVV.

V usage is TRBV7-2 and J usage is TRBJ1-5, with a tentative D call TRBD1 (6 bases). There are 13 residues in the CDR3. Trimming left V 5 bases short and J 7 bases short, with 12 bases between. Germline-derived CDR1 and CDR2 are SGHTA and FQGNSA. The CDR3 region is CASSPWGAQPQHF. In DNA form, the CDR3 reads TGTGCCAGCAGCCCGTGGGGGGCCCAGCCCCAGCATTTT.

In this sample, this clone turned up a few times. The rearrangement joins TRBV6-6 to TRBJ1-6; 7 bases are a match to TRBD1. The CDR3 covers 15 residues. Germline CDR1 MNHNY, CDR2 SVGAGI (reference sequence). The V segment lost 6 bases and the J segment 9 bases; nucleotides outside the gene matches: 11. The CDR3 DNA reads TGTGCCAGCAGCCGCGAACGTGACAGGGCTTCACCCCTCCACTTT. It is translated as CASSRERDRASPLHF.

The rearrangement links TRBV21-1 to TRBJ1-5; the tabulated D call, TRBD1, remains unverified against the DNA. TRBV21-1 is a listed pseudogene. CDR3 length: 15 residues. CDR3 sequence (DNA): TGTGCCAGCAGCAAAGTTAACAGTAGCAATCAGCCCCAGCATTTT. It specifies CASSKVNSSNQPQHF.

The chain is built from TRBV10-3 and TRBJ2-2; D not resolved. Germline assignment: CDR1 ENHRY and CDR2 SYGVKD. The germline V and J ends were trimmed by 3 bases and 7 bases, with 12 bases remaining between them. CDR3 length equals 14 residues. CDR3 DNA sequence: TGTGCCATCAGTGAAGTTCAGGTTAACGGGGAGCTGTTTTTT. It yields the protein CAISEVQVNGELFF.

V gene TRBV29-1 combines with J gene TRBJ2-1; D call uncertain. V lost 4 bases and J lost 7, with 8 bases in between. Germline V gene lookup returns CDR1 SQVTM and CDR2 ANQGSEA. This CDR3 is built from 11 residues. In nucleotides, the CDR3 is TGCAGCGTTGCCAGAAAAAATGAGCAGTTCTTC. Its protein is CSVARKNEQFF.

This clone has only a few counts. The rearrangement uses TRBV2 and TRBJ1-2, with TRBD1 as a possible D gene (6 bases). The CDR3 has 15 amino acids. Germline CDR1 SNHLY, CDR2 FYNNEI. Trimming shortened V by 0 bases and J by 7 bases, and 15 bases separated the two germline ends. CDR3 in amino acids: CASSEAGGGAGGYTF. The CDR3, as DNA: TGTGCCAGCAGTGAAGCCGGCGGGGGCGCCGGTGGCTACACCTTC. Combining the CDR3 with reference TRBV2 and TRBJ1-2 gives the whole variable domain EPEVTQTPSHQVTQMGQEVILRCVPISNHLYFYWYRQILGQKVEFLVSFYNNEISEKSEIFDDQFSVERPDGSNFTLKIRSTKLEDSAMYFCASSEAGGGAGGYTFGSGTRLTVV.

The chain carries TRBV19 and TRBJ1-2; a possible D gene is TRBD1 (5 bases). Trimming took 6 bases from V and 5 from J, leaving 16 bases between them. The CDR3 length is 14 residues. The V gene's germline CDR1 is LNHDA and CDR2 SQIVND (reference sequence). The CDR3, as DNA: TGTGCCAGTAGCGGAAACGCGGGACGGTATGGCTACACCTTC. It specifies CASSGNAGRYGYTF.

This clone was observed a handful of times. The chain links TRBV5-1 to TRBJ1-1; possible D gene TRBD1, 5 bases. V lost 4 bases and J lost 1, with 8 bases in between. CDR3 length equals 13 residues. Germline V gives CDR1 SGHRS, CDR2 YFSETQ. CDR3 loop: CASSRTGNTEAFF. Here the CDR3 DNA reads TGCGCCAGCAGCAGAACAGGGAACACTGAAGCTTTCTTT.

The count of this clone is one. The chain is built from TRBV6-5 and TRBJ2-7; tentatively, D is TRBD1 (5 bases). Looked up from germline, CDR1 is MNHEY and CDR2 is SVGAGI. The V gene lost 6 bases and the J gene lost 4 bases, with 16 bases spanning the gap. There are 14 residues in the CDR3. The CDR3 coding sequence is TGTGCCAGCAGAGGGGCAGGATATATTTACGAGCAGTACTTC. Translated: CASRGAGYIYEQYF.

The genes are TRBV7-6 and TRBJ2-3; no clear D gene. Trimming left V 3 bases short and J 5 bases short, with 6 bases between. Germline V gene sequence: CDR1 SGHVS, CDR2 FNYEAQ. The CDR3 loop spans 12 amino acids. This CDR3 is CASSFRQDTQYF. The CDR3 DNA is TGTGCCAGCAGCTTTAGACAAGATACGCAGTATTTT.

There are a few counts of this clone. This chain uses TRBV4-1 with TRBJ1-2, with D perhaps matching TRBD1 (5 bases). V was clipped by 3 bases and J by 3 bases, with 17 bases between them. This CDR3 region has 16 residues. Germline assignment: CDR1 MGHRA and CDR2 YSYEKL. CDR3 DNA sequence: TGCGCCAGCAGCCAGGCCGAGACAGTAACCCACTATGGCTACACCTTC. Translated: CASSQAETVTHYGYTF.

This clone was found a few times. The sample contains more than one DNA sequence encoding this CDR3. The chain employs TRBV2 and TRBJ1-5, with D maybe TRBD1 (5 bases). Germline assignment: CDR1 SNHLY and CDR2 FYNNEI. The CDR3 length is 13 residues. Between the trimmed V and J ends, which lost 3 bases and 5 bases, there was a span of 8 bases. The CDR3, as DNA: TGTGCCAGCAGTGATCTCAGGGATCAGCCCCAGCATTTT. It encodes CASSDLRDQPQHF.

This CDR3 reads CASSPLAGVSGDEQFF. The CDR3 nucleotides read TGTGCCAGCAGCCCACTAGCGGGGGTCTCGGGGGATGAGCAGTTCTTC. The genes are TRBV27 and TRBJ2-1; 11 bases are shared with TRBD2. The J segment lost 8 bases and the V segment lost 6 bases, leaving 12 bases of the junction unmatched. CDR3 size: 16 residues. The germline V gene has CDR1 MNHEY and CDR2 SMNVEV (reference sequence).